A selection of T cell receptor beta chains follows, all from one sample in a study of tumor-infiltrating lymphocytes in primary liver carcinoma. Each CDR3 protein is one row after TCRdb ran MiXCR on the multiplex PCR reads. Of approximately 330,000 distinct CDR3 sequences in the sample, around 60% were seen once. Sample: peripheral blood. These receptors were taken from a man between 40 and 49 years old with primary liver carcinoma and hepatitis B virus infection. Each CDR3 is given without its conserved first and last residue. Fields, in order: V gene, CDR3 length, J gene, CDR3 protein.

v_gene: TRBV11-2
len: 13
j_gene: TRBJ2-2
CDR3aa: AGNLGTVGTGELF

v_gene: TRBV12-3/TRBV12-4
len: 12
j_gene: TRBJ1-3
CDR3aa: ASRSTGDGNTIY

v_gene: TRBV10-3
len: 15
j_gene: TRBJ1-2
CDR3aa: AINAERRLDTNYGYT

v_gene: TRBV6-1
len: 13
j_gene: TRBJ2-1
CDR3aa: ASSINSGRRNEQF

v_gene: TRBV12-3/TRBV12-4
len: 12
j_gene: TRBJ1-2
CDR3aa: ASRPTGVPLGYT

v_gene: TRBV11-3
len: 10
j_gene: TRBJ1-1
CDR3aa: ASSRRQVEAF

v_gene: TRBV5-6
len: 11
j_gene: TRBJ2-1
CDR3aa: ASSFTRVGEQF

v_gene: TRBV4-3
len: 13
j_gene: TRBJ2-7
CDR3aa: ASSQERGPAYEQY

v_gene: TRBV6-2/TRBV6-3
len: 13
j_gene: TRBJ2-1
CDR3aa: AISYGTSGYNEQF

v_gene: TRBV11-2
len: 11
j_gene: TRBJ2-5
CDR3aa: ASNQRGLETKY

v_gene: TRBV6-6
len: 14
j_gene: TRBJ2-3
CDR3aa: ANSYQTGGGTDTQY

v_gene: TRBV5-5
len: 14
j_gene: TRBJ2-2
CDR3aa: ASSFVAGVNTGELF

v_gene: TRBV4-2
len: 12
j_gene: TRBJ1-1
CDR3aa: ASSQDRGNTEAL

v_gene: TRBV5-1
len: 13
j_gene: TRBJ1-5
CDR3aa: ASSLGGADGQPQH

v_gene: TRBV11-2
len: 13
j_gene: TRBJ2-2
CDR3aa: ASSLVAGDPGEPF

v_gene: TRBV5-6
len: 12
j_gene: TRBJ2-2
CDR3aa: ASSLGDRSGELF

v_gene: TRBV7-9
len: 13
j_gene: TRBJ2-5
CDR3aa: ASSHPSGPQETQY

v_gene: TRBV28
len: 10
j_gene: TRBJ2-7
CDR3aa: ASSMIIGEQY

v_gene: TRBV6-6
len: 13
j_gene: TRBJ2-3
CDR3aa: ASSYTGGRTDTQY

v_gene: TRBV19
len: 11
j_gene: TRBJ2-1
CDR3aa: ASSMEGHRARF

v_gene: TRBV5-5
len: 13
j_gene: TRBJ1-5
CDR3aa: ASSLSHSRNQPQH

v_gene: TRBV5-1
len: 14
j_gene: TRBJ2-1
CDR3aa: ASSLEGLESYNEQF

v_gene: TRBV18
len: 14
j_gene: TRBJ1-5
CDR3aa: ASSPLQGAGNQPQH

v_gene: TRBV10-3
len: 13
j_gene: TRBJ1-4
CDR3aa: AISMDRGTSEKLF

v_gene: TRBV5-1
len: 12
j_gene: TRBJ1-4
CDR3aa: ASSSGQGNEKMF

v_gene: TRBV5-4
len: 12
j_gene: TRBJ2-5
CDR3aa: ASILARDQETQY

v_gene: TRBV6-5
len: 11
j_gene: TRBJ1-3
CDR3aa: AIRLTGGNTIY

v_gene: TRBV14
len: 14
j_gene: TRBJ2-7
CDR3aa: ASSQNLGQGMGEQY

v_gene: TRBV10-3
len: 15
j_gene: TRBJ2-1
CDR3aa: AISESAGTSVYNEQF

v_gene: TRBV5-5
len: 15
j_gene: TRBJ2-3
CDR3aa: ASSLARTSGDTDTQY

v_gene: TRBV10-3
len: 10
j_gene: TRBJ2-3
CDR3aa: GISGHGDTQY

v_gene: TRBV6-6
len: 14
j_gene: TRBJ2-7
CDR3aa: ASSYLRQGITYEQY

v_gene: TRBV7-9
len: 11
j_gene: TRBJ2-1
CDR3aa: ASSPQLGDFQF

v_gene: TRBV11-2
len: 15
j_gene: TRBJ2-5
CDR3aa: ASSLGLTGGYGETQY

v_gene: TRBV11-2
len: 13
j_gene: TRBJ2-3
CDR3aa: ASTLGGSGTDMQY

v_gene: TRBV6-1
len: 12
j_gene: TRBJ2-3
CDR3aa: ASSEPGGRDTQY

v_gene: TRBV4-3
len: 17
j_gene: TRBJ2-1
CDR3aa: ASSQDRGLAGAPYNEQF

v_gene: TRBV11-3
len: 15
j_gene: TRBJ2-3
CDR3aa: ASSRRLPGAQTDTQY

v_gene: TRBV28
len: 13
j_gene: TRBJ2-7
CDR3aa: ASSLVGQGTNEQY

v_gene: TRBV6-6
len: 15
j_gene: TRBJ2-6
CDR3aa: ASSYLGQRSGANVLT

v_gene: TRBV6-1
len: 13
j_gene: TRBJ1-5
CDR3aa: ASSEMSVSNHPQH

v_gene: TRBV6-5
len: 13
j_gene: TRBJ1-2
CDR3aa: ASSYSRGQDYGYT

v_gene: TRBV11-2
len: 13
j_gene: TRBJ1-6
CDR3aa: ASSSTGLRSSPPH

v_gene: TRBV20-1
len: 12
j_gene: TRBJ2-6
CDR3aa: SVYSQSGANVLT

v_gene: TRBV7-2
len: 13
j_gene: TRBJ2-5
CDR3aa: ASSFSHVGTETQY

v_gene: TRBV7-8
len: 12
j_gene: TRBJ2-7
CDR3aa: ASSFSNSPYEQY